This record looks at one T cell receptor beta chain sequence and its context. These data originate in a study of immune evolution from preneoplasia to lung adenocarcinoma. The CDR3 has 15 residues. Germline assignment: CDR1 MGHRA and CDR2 YSYEKL. Produced via immunoSEQ multiplex PCR; TCRdb's table is partial and in-frame only. The sample consists of roughly 5,300 clones, over 70% of them appearing once. Two lung cancer pathologists independently confirmed each histologic diagnosis. This sequence originates from a person aged 60-79 years with lung adenocarcinoma. This rearrangement joins TRBV4-1 to TRBJ2-5; D is uncertain. The J call may be incorrect, as the DNA end agrees better with TRBJ2-7. The specimen was FFPE lung adenocarcinoma in situ tissue. The DNA for the CDR3 is TGCGCCAGCAGCCAAGGAATGGGCAGTTCCTACGAGCAGTACTTC. Residues: CASSQGMGSSYEQYF.